The 27 T cell receptor beta chains reported below all come from one sample, sequenced in a study of T cell responses to AZD1222 COVID-19 vaccine. Using immunoSEQ multiplex PCR, the repertoire was profiled, and TCRdb retains in-frame clones only, with some absent. Of some 140,000 clones detected, roughly 90% appear once; the ten largest clones hold about 2%. Sequences were derived from peripheral blood, sampled on day 0 of AZD1222 vaccination. The receptors here all came from an adult in good health.

This rearrangement joins TRBV3-1 (or the pseudogene TRBV3-2) to TRBJ2-7, with D perhaps matching TRBD1 (5 bases). The CDR3 loop spans 16 amino acids. V lost 2 bases and J lost 2, with 16 bases in between. Germline V gene data show CDR1 as LGHDT and CDR2 as YNNKEL (reference sequence). CDR3 in DNA: TGTGCCAGCAGCCAACGGCGACAGACCGCGACCTACGAGCAGTACTTC. Translating it yields CASSQRRQTATYEQYF.

V and J are TRBV7-9 and TRBJ1-5; a possible D gene is TRBD1 (6 bases). Deletions cut 3 bases from V and 5 bases from J, with 11 bases between. The CDR3 runs to 14 residues. Per germline, CDR1 SEHNR and CDR2 FQNEAQ (reference sequence). CDR3 bases: TGTGCCAGCAGCTTTCAGGGGTGGGATCAGCCCCAGCATTTT. This translates into CASSFQGWDQPQHF.

The chain links TRBV18 to TRBJ1-6; D gene ambiguous. The germline V gene encodes CDR1 KGHSH and CDR2 LQKENI. V gave up 11 bases and J gave up 7 bases, with 15 bases separating them. This CDR3 has 13 amino acids. Here the CDR3 reads CAARRTVNSPLHF. DNA for the CDR3: TGTGCCGCCCGACGGACGGTCAATTCACCCCTCCACTTT.

This clone was found once. V usage is TRBV3-1 (or the pseudogene TRBV3-2) and J usage is TRBJ2-5; 9 bases agree with TRBD2. V dropped 4 bases and J dropped 5; count of bases not matched to a gene: 5. CDR3 size: 14 residues. Germline CDR1 LGHDT, CDR2 YNNKEL (reference sequence). The CDR3 sequence: CASSPGTSSETQYF. The CDR3 bases are TGTGCCAGCAGCCCGGGGACTAGCTCGGAGACCCAGTACTTC.

The chain combines TRBV2 with TRBJ1-4; D unclear. V was pared by 9 bases and J by 1 base, with 12 bases between. Germline V gene sequence: CDR1 SNHLY, CDR2 FYNNEI. The CDR3 covers 14 residues. CDR3 protein: CASASDLTNEKLFF. CDR3 sequence (DNA): TGTGCCAGTGCCTCCGACTTAACTAATGAAAAACTGTTTTTT.

This chain connects TRBV6-5 to TRBJ2-2; D remains unclear. The CDR3 totals 10 residues. Trimming took off 6 bases at V and 14 bases at J, with 10 bases between the two ends. Per germline, CDR1 MNHEY and CDR2 SVGAGI. In DNA, the CDR3 is TGTGCCAGCAGAGGAGAGGAACTGTTTTTT. Translating it yields CASRGEELFF.

The rearrangement joins TRBV7-6 to TRBJ1-1; a weak D match, TRBD1 (6 bases). The CDR3 has 15 residues. In germline, CDR1 is SGHVS, CDR2 FNYEAQ. V was cut by 2 bases and J by 7 bases, with 17 bases left in between. The CDR3 coding sequence is TGTGCCAGCAGCTTAAGGGGGGTAAATTTCTATGAAGCTTTCTTT. Its protein is CASSLRGVNFYEAFF.

This clone was detected only once. V gene TRBV6-2 or TRBV6-3 combines with J gene TRBJ2-4; tentatively, D is TRBD1 (5 bases). There are 18 residues in the CDR3. The V end was cut by 8 bases, the J end by 0 bases, with 23 bases between. In germline, CDR1 is MNHEY, CDR2 SVGEGT. DNA for the CDR3: TGTGCCAGCTGTCACTCCTCTCCAGGGTCCGGAGCCAAAAACATTCAGTACTTC. As protein: CASCHSSPGSGAKNIQYF.

This sequence joins TRBV6-1 and TRBJ1-3; possibly TRBD1 for D (6 bases). V lost 2 bases and J lost 5, with 16 bases in between. This CDR3 spans 16 amino acids. Germline CDR1 is MNHNS and CDR2 is SASEGT. The DNA of the CDR3 is TGTGCCAGCAGTGAATATGGGGGGCTCAATAGAAACACCATATATTTT. Translation gives CASSEYGGLNRNTIYF.

The gene calls are TRBV2 and TRBJ2-1, with 10 bases lining up with TRBD2. The CDR3 totals 12 residues. V lost 8 bases and J lost 7; bases outside the gene matches: 2. Germline V lookup: CDR1 SNHLY, CDR2 FYNNEI. The CDR3 coding sequence is TGTGCCAGCCCAGCGGGGGGGAATGAGCAGTTCTTC. Amino acid sequence: CASPAGGNEQFF.

The chain recombines TRBV19 with TRBJ2-3; a weak D match, TRBD1 (6 bases). The CDR3 totals 14 residues. Trimming left V 7 bases short and J 6 bases short, with 17 bases between. CDR1 is LNHDA and CDR2 is SQIVND in the germline V gene (reference sequence). The CDR3 DNA follows: TGTGCCAGTACAGGGGACCGGCGATGGGATACGCAGTATTTT. It encodes CASTGDRRWDTQYF. Full variable domain (outside the CDR3, taken from reference TRBV19 and TRBJ2-3): DGGITQSPKYLFRKEGQNVTLSCEQNLNHDAMYWYRQDPGQGLRLIYYSQIVNDFQKGDIAEGYSVSREKKESFPLTVTSAQKNPTAFYLCASTGDRRWDTQYFGPGTRLTVL.

The chain is built from TRBV27 and TRBJ2-7; 15 positions agree with TRBD2. The CDR3 is made up of 15 amino acids. CDR1 is MNHEY, CDR2 SMNVEV, per germline (reference sequence). J was trimmed by 7 bases and V by 5 bases; bases with no gene match: 6. The DNA of the CDR3 is TGTGCCAGCAGTCTTGGACTAGCGGGGGGGTGGGAGCAGTACTTC. It yields the protein CASSLGLAGGWEQYF.

The sample holds one count of this clone. This rearrangement joins TRBV6-5 to TRBJ2-7; D is unresolved. The CDR3 runs to 15 residues. Germline CDR1 and CDR2: MNHEY and SVGAGI. V lost 2 bases, J lost 1 base, and 12 bases lay in between. CDR3 sequence reads: CASSYGFGQSYEQYF. DNA for the CDR3: TGTGCCAGCAGTTACGGGTTTGGGCAGTCCTACGAGCAGTACTTC.

This clone was recorded once. J is TRBJ1-5 and V is TRBV9; D is ambiguous. V was pared by 0 bases and J by 0 bases, with 4 bases between. The CDR3 has 14 residues. Germline V lookup: CDR1 SGDLS, CDR2 YYNGEE. CDR3 protein: CASSVGDSNQPQHF. In nucleotides, the CDR3 is TGTGCCAGCAGCGTAGGAGATAGCAATCAGCCCCAGCATTTT.

This clone was recorded once. This chain uses TRBV28 with TRBJ2-2; 7 bases agree with TRBD2. With V trimmed by 3 bases and J by 9 bases, 25 bases remained unmatched. CDR1 is MDHEN, CDR2 SYDVKM, per germline. The CDR3 has 20 amino acids. CDR3 sequence reads: CASSFEVVGLGLVGGRELFF. The CDR3 DNA follows: TGTGCCAGCAGTTTTGAGGTTGTCGGCTTAGGACTAGTTGGAGGCCGGGAGCTGTTTTTT.

The gene calls are TRBV6-5 and TRBJ2-7; tentatively, D is TRBD1 or TRBD2 (5 bases each). The CDR3 has 15 residues. In germline, CDR1 is MNHEY, CDR2 SVGAGI. V was cut by 4 bases and J by 2 bases, with 15 bases left in between. CDR3 sequence reads: CASSSKPGPTYEQYF. The CDR3 DNA follows: TGTGCCAGCAGTTCCAAGCCGGGGCCTACCTACGAGCAGTACTTC.

The V call is TRBV10-3, the J call TRBJ1-5; 8 bases fit TRBD1. J gave up 3 bases and V 10 bases, and 2 bases lay outside the gene matches. Germline CDR1 and CDR2: ENHRY and SYGVKD. This CDR3 is 12 amino acids long. As DNA, the CDR3 is TGTGCCACCAGGGGGCTCAATCAGCCCCAGCATTTT. Translated, it gives CATRGLNQPQHF.

The chain joins TRBV9 to TRBJ1-3, with a tentative D call TRBD1 (6 bases). This CDR3 spans 12 amino acids. The V end lost 4 bases, the J end lost 7 bases, and 9 bases lay between the germline ends. Germline CDR1 SGDLS, CDR2 YYNGEE. The CDR3 protein is CASSIQGNTIYF. The CDR3 DNA reads TGTGCCAGCAGCATTCAGGGGAACACCATATATTTT.

This clone has only one observation. The chain joins TRBV15 to TRBJ1-4, with 12 bases that match TRBD1. Germline V gives CDR1 LNHNV, CDR2 YYDKDF (reference sequence). The CDR3 sequence is 20 residues long. Germline trimming cut 0 bases from V and 2 bases from J; bases unmatched to any gene: 10. CDR3 sequence (DNA): TGTGCCACCAGCAGAGATCTTCGGGGACAGGGGGCAGGGACTAATGAAAAACTGTTTTTT. It codes for CATSRDLRGQGAGTNEKLFF. The variable domain in full, with the rest retrieved from reference TRBV15 and TRBJ1-4, is DAMVIQNPRYQVTQFGKPVTLSCSQTLNHNVMYWYQQKSSQAPKLLFHYYDKDFNNEADTPDNFQSRRPNTSFCFLDIRSPGLGDTAMYLCATSRDLRGQGAGTNEKLFFGSGTQLSVL.

CDR3 sequence: CASSGSGLAGSGELFF. The CDR3 region has the DNA TGTGCCAGCTCAGGGTCGGGACTAGCGGGGTCCGGGGAGCTGTTTTTT. The V and J genes are TRBV7-2 and TRBJ2-2; 13 positions agree with TRBD2. V shed 8 bases and J 6 bases; nucleotides not matched to a gene: 9. Looked up from germline, CDR1 is SGHTA and CDR2 is FQGNSA. CDR3 size: 16 residues.

The chain couples TRBV3-1 (or the pseudogene TRBV3-2) to TRBJ1-1, with D perhaps matching TRBD1 (5 bases). The CDR3 contains 13 residues. The V and J ends lost 5 bases and 1 base respectively, with 8 bases between them. Germline assignment: CDR1 LGHDT and CDR2 YNNKEL (reference sequence). The CDR3 nucleotides read TGTGCCAGCAGCATTCAGGGGAACACTGAAGCTTTCTTT. It is translated as CASSIQGNTEAFF.

The CDR3 protein is CASSWNLNTEAFF. The CDR3 DNA follows: TGTGCCAGCAGCTGGAATTTGAACACTGAAGCTTTCTTT. The gene calls are TRBV7-3 and TRBJ1-1, with D unresolved. V lost 4 bases and J 0 bases, leaving 6 bases between the germline ends. From germline, CDR1 is SGHTA and CDR2 FQGTGA. The CDR3 spans 13 residues.

J is TRBJ1-1 and V is TRBV6-4, with 7 bases fitting TRBD1. The CDR3 is 18 residues long. With V trimmed by 3 bases and J by 0 bases, 13 bases remained unmatched. Per germline, CDR1 MRHNA and CDR2 SNTAGT. CDR3 in DNA: TGTGCCAGCAGTGATAGAGGGGGCTCACGGGGGATGAACACTGAAGCTTTCTTT. Translation gives CASSDRGGSRGMNTEAFF.

The V gene is TRBV27, the J gene TRBJ1-1; 9 positions agree with TRBD1. With V trimmed by 6 bases and J by 7 bases, 18 bases remained unmatched. Germline CDR1 is MNHEY and CDR2 is SMNVEV (reference sequence). This CDR3 has 17 amino acids. The CDR3 reads CASRPGQGRADDGEAFF. The CDR3 DNA is TGTGCCAGCAGACCGGGACAGGGAAGGGCGGATGATGGTGAAGCTTTCTTT.

This chain connects TRBV15 to TRBJ1-1, with a weak D call TRBD1 (6 bases). The CDR3 has 14 amino acids. Germline-derived CDR1 and CDR2 are LNHNV and YYDKDF (reference sequence). Trimming removed 4 bases from V and 3 bases from J, with 12 bases in between. The CDR3 nucleotides read TGTGCCACCAGCATTGGGCAGGGGTACACTGAAGCTTTCTTT. Translation gives CATSIGQGYTEAFF.

The chain combines TRBV21-1 with TRBJ1-4; the DNA was not used to check the table's D call, TRBD1. TRBV21-1 is a known pseudogene. CDR3 length: 14 residues. This CDR3 reads CASSIRDRVEKLFF. The CDR3 nucleotides are TGTGCCAGCAGCATAAGGGACAGGGTCGAAAAACTGTTTTTT.

J is TRBJ2-7 and V is TRBV3-1 (or the pseudogene TRBV3-2); D is possibly TRBD1 or TRBD2 (6 bases each). Per the germline V gene, CDR1 is LGHDT and CDR2 is YNNKEL (reference sequence). The CDR3 spans 15 residues. The ends were cut back, 0 bases at V and 3 bases at J, with 12 bases in the middle. The CDR3 region is CASSQDGGGGYEQYF. CDR3 sequence (DNA): TGTGCCAGCAGCCAAGATGGAGGAGGGGGCTACGAGCAGTACTTC.